The 3 T cell receptor beta chains in this list originate from one sample, sequenced in a study of blood T cell repertoires in COVID-19 (dated by TCRdb to 2019 to 2021). Library preparation used the immunoSEQ multiplex PCR assay. TCRdb's version of the immuneACCESS table is confined to in-frame rearrangements and falls short of the full clone set. An unresolved V gene accounts for under half of the shortfall where checked; the remainder is of unknown origin. The sample data list approximately 300,000 clones, and around 80% of these were observed just once. The ten largest clones represent approximately 1.3% of the sample. The sample taken for sequencing was peripheral blood. These receptors all come from a woman between 45 and 60 years old with acute or convalescent COVID-19.

This chain joins TRBV11-2 and TRBJ1-3; D call uncertain. This CDR3 contains 15 residues. V shed 3 bases and J shed 2 bases, with 11 bases lying between them. Germline V gene lookup returns CDR1 SGHAT and CDR2 FQNNGV. CDR3 coding DNA: TGTGCCAGCAGCTTGGTGAAACATGCTGGAAACACCATATATTTT. Residues: CASSLVKHAGNTIYF. The full variable domain, with the rest looked up from reference TRBV11-2 and TRBJ1-3, is EAGVAQSPRYKIIEKRQSVAFWCNPISGHATLYWYQQILGQGPKLLIQFQNNGVVDDSQLPKDRFSAERLKGVDSTLKIQPAKLEDSAVYLCASSLVKHAGNTIYFGEGSWLTVV.

This chain links TRBV11-2 with TRBJ2-1; a weak D match, TRBD2 (7 bases). The CDR3 runs 15 residues. From germline, CDR1 is SGHAT and CDR2 FQNNGV. The germline V and J ends were trimmed by 5 bases and 0 bases, with 11 bases remaining between them. CDR3 sequence: CASSAGAGSYNEQFF. Here the CDR3 DNA reads TGTGCCAGCAGCGCGGGGGCAGGCTCCTACAATGAGCAGTTCTTC.

V is TRBV7-8 and J is TRBJ1-5; D is perhaps TRBD1 (6 bases). The CDR3 runs to 15 residues. CDR1 is SGHVS, CDR2 FQNEAQ, per germline. Trimming shortened V by 0 bases and J by 6 bases, and 12 bases separated the two germline ends. This CDR3 reads CASSLAGQMGQPQHF. The CDR3 nucleotides read TGTGCCAGCAGCTTAGCCGGACAGATGGGTCAGCCCCAGCATTTT.